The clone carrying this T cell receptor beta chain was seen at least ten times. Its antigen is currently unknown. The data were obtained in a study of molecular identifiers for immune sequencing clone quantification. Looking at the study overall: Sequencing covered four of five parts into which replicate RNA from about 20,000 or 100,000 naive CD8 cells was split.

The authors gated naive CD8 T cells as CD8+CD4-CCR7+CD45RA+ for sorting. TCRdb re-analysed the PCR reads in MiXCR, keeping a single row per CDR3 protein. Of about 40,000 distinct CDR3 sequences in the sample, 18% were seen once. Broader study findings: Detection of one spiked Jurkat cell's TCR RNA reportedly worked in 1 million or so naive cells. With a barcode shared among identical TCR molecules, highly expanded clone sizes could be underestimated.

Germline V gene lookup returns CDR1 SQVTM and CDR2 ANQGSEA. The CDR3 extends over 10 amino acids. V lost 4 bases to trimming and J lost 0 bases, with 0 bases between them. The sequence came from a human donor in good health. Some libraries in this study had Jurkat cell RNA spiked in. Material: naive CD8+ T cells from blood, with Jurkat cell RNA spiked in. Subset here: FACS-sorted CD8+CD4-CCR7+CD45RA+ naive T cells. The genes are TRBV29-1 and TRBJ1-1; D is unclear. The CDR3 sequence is CSVVNTEAFF. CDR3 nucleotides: TGCAGCGTTGTGAACACTGAAGCTTTCTTT. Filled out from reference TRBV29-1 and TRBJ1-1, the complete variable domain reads SAVISQKPSRDICQRGTSLTIQCQVDSQVTMMFWYRQQPGQSLTLIATANQGSEATYESGFVIDKFPISRPNLTFSTLTVSNMSPEDSSIYLCSVVNTEAFFGQGTRLTVV.